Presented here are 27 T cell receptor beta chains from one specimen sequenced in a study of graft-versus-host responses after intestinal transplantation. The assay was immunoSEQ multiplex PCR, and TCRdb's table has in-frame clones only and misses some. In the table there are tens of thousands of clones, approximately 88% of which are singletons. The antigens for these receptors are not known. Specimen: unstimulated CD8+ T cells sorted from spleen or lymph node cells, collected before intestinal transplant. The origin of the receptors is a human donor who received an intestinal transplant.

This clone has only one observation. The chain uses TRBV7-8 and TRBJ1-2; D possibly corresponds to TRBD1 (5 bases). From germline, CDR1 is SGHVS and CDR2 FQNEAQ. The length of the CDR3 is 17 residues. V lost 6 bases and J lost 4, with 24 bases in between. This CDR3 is CASRMLAGSVPPYGYTF. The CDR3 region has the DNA TGTGCCAGCAGGATGTTGGCAGGGTCCGTCCCTCCCTATGGCTACACCTTC.

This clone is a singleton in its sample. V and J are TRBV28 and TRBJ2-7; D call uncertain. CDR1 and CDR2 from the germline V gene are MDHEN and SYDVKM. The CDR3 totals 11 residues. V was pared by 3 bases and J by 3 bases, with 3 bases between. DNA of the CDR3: TGTGCCAGCAGTTTCAGCTACGAGCAGTACTTC. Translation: CASSFSYEQYF.

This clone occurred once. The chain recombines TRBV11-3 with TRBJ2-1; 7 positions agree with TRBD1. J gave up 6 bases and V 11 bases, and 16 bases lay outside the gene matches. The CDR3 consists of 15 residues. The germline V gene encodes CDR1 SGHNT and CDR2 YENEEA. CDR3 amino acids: CAPLGTVLLGNEQFF. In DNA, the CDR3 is TGTGCCCCCCTCGGGACAGTTCTCTTGGGCAATGAGCAGTTCTTC. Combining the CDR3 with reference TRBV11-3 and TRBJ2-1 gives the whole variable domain EAGVVQSPRYKIIEKKQPVAFWCNPISGHNTLYWYLQNLGQGPELLIRYENEEAVDDSQLPKDRFSAERLKGVDSTLKIQPAELGDSAVYLCAPLGTVLLGNEQFFGPGTRLTVL.

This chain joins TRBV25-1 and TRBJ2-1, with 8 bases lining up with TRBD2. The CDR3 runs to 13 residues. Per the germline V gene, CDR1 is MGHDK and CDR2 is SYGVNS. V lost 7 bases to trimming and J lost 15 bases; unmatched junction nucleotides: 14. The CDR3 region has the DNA TGTGCCAGCACCCCCGATTTCACCGGGGGGGTGTTCTTC. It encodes CASTPDFTGGVFF.

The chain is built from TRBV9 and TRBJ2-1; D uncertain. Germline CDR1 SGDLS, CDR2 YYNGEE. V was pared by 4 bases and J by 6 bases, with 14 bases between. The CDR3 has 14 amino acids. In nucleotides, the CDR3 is TGTGCCAGCAGCCTGTCCGAGGCTTCCAATGAGCAGTTCTTC. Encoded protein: CASSLSEASNEQFF.

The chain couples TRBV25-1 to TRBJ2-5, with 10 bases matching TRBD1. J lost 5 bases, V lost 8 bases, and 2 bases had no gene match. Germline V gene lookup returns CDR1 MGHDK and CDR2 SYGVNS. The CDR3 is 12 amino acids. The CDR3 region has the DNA TGTGCCAGCGGGGGACAGGGGGAGACCCAGTACTTC. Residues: CASGGQGETQYF.

CDR3 bases: TGTGCCATCAGTGAGAGAGCTCCCTGGGAGACAAGCCCCTACGAGCAGTACTTC. Translated, it gives CAISERAPWETSPYEQYF. The chain uses TRBV10-3 and TRBJ2-7, with D possibly matching TRBD2 (5 bases). The CDR3 extends over 18 amino acids. V was trimmed by 2 bases and J by 2 bases, leaving 22 bases between them. Germline CDR1 reads ENHRY; CDR2 reads SYGVKD.

The CDR3 DNA sequence: TGCGCCAGCAGCCCTTGGGGACAGACCTACGAGCAGTACTTC. It is translated as CASSPWGQTYEQYF. The rearrangement links TRBV4-1 to TRBJ2-7; 7 nucleotides line up with TRBD1. V was clipped by 4 bases and J by 2 bases; unmatched bases: 5. This CDR3 has 14 residues. Germline CDR1 is MGHRA and CDR2 is YSYEKL.

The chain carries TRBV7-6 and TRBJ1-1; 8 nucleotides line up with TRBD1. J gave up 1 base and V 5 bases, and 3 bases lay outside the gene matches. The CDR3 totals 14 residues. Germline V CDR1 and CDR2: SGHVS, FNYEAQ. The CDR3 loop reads CASSAGQANTEAFF. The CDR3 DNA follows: TGTGCCAGCAGCGCGGGACAGGCGAACACTGAAGCTTTCTTT.

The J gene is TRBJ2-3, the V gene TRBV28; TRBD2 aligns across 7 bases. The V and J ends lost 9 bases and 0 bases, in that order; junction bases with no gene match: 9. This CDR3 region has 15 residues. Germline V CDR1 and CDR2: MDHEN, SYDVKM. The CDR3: CASLGGSESTDTQYF. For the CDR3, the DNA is TGTGCCAGTTTGGGGGGGAGCGAAAGCACAGATACGCAGTATTTT.

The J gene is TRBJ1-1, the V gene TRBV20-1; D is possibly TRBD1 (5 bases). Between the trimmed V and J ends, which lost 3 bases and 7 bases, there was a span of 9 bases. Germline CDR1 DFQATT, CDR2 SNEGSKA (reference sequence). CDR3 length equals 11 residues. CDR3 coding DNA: TGCAGTGCTAGCACCGGGGGTGAAGCTTTCTTT. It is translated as CSASTGGEAFF.

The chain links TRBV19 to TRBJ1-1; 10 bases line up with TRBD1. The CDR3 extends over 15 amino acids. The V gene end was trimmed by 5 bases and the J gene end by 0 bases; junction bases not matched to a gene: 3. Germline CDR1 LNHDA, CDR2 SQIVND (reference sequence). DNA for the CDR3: TGTGCCAGTAGTCTGACAGGGGGCATGAACACTGAAGCTTTCTTT. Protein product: CASSLTGGMNTEAFF.

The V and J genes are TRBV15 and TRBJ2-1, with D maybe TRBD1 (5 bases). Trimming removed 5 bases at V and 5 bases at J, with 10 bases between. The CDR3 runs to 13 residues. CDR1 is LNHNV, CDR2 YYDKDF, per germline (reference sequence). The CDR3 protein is CATSSQGNNEQFF. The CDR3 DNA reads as TGTGCCACCAGCTCCCAGGGAAACAATGAGCAGTTCTTC.

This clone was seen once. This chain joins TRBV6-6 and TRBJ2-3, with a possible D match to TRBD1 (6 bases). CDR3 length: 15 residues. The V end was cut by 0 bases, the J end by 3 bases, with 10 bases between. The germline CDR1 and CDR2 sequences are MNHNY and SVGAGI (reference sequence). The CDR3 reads CASSYSPGDTDTQYF. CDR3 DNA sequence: TGTGCCAGCAGTTACTCGCCAGGGGATACAGATACGCAGTATTTT.

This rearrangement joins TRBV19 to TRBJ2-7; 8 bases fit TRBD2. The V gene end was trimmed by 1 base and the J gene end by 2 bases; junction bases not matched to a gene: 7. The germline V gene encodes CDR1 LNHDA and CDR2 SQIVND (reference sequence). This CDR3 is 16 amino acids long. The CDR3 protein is CASSIGSAGGTYEQYF. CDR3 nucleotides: TGTGCCAGTAGTATAGGATCGGCGGGAGGAACCTACGAGCAGTACTTC.

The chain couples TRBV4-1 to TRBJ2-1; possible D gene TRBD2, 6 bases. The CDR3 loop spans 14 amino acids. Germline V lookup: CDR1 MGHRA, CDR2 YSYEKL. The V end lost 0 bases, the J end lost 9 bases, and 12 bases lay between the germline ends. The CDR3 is CASSQDLGGGEQFF. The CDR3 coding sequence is TGCGCCAGCAGCCAAGATTTGGGAGGCGGTGAGCAGTTCTTC.

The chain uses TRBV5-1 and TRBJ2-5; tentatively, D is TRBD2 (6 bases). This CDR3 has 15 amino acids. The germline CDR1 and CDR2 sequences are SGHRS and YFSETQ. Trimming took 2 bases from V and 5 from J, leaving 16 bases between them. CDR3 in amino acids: CASSLRGALRETQYF. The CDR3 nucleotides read TGCGCCAGCAGCTTACGCGGGGCGCTGAGGGAGACCCAGTACTTC.

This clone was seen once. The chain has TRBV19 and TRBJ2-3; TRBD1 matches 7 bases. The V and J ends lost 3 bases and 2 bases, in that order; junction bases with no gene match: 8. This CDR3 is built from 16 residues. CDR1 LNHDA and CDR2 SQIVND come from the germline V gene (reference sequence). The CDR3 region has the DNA TGTGCCAGTAGTATGGGCCTAGGGGGCCTCACAGATACGCAGTATTTT. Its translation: CASSMGLGGLTDTQYF. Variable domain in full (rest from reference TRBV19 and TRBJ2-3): DGGITQSPKYLFRKEGQNVTLSCEQNLNHDAMYWYRQDPGQGLRLIYYSQIVNDFQKGDIAEGYSVSREKKESFPLTVTSAQKNPTAFYLCASSMGLGGLTDTQYFGPGTRLTVL.

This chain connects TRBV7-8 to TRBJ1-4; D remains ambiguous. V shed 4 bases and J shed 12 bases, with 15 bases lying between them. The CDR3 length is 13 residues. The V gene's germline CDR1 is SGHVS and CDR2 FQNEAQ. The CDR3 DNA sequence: TGTGCCAGCAGCTCCTGGGAGACCCATCAACTGTTTTTT. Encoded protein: CASSSWETHQLFF.

The CDR3 spells CAAGLGPEAFF. As DNA, the CDR3 is TGTGCCGCGGGACTAGGGCCTGAAGCTTTCTTT. The chain recombines TRBV19 with TRBJ1-1; D is perhaps TRBD1 (5 bases). The germline CDR1 and CDR2 sequences are LNHDA and SQIVND (reference sequence). The CDR3 length is 11 residues. V lost 11 bases to trimming and J lost 6 bases, with 13 bases between them.

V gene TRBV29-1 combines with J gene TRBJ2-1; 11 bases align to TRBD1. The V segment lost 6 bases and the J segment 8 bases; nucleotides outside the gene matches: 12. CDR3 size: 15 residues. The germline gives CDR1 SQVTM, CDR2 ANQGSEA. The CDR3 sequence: CSVTGQGAQLYEQFF. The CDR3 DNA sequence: TGCAGCGTAACCGGACAGGGGGCGCAGCTCTATGAGCAGTTCTTC.

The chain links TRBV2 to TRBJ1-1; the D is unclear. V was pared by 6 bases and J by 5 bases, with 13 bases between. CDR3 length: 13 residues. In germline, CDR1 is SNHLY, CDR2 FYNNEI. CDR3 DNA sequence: TGTGCCAGCAGGGCCCTCGGGGAGACTGAAGCTTTCTTT. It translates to CASRALGETEAFF.

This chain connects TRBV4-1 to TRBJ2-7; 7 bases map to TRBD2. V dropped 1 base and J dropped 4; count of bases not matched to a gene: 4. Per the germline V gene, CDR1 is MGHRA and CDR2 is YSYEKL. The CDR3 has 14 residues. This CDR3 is CASSQAVGGYEQYF. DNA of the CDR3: TGCGCCAGCAGCCAAGCCGTCGGGGGGTACGAGCAGTACTTC.

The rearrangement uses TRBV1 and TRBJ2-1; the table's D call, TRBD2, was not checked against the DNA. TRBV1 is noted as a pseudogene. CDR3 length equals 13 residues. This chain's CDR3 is CTSNSGRSDEQFF. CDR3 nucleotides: TGCACCAGCAACAGCGGGAGGTCTGATGAGCAGTTCTTC.

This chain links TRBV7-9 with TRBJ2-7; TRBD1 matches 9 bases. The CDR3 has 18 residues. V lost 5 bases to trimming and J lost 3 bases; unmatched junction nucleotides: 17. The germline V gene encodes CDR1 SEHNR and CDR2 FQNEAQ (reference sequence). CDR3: CASSRQGRGQGGHYEQYF. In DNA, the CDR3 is TGTGCCAGCAGCCGCCAGGGCCGGGGACAGGGAGGACACTACGAGCAGTACTTC.

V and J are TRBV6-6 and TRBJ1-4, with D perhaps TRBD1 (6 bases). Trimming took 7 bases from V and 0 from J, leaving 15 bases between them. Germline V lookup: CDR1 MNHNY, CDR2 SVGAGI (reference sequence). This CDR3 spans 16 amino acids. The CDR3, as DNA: TGTGCCAGCACTAAGGGGGATTTCGCAACTAATGAAAAACTGTTTTTT. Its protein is CASTKGDFATNEKLFF.

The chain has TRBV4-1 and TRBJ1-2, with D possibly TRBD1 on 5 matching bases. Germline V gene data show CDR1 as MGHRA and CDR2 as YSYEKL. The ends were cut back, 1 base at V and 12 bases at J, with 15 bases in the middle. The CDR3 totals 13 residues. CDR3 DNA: TGCGCCAGCAGCCAAGGCCCAGGGATTCGCCACACCTTC. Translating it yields CASSQGPGIRHTF.